This entry lists 22 T cell receptor beta chains sequenced from one sample in a study of T cell responses to AZD1222 COVID-19 vaccine. Sequencing used immunoSEQ multiplex PCR; TCRdb keeps in-frame clones, though not all of them. The sample records 100,000 to 150,000 clones, just over 85% being singletons. The sample was peripheral blood, taken 28 days after the second AZD1222 dose. All receptors derive from an adult who received the AZD1222 COVID-19 vaccine.

The V gene is TRBV11-3, the J gene TRBJ2-3; 14 bases align to TRBD2. The CDR3 is 16 residues long. The V gene end was trimmed by 5 bases and the J gene end by 5 bases; junction bases not matched to a gene: 6. Germline loops: CDR1 SGHNT, CDR2 YENEEA. CDR3 sequence: CASSLGLAGARDTQYF. The CDR3 coding sequence is TGTGCCAGCAGCCTGGGACTAGCGGGGGCCCGAGATACGCAGTATTTT.

The chain is built from TRBV29-1 and TRBJ1-2, with 10 bases matching TRBD1. The CDR3 has 13 amino acids. Per the germline V gene, CDR1 is SQVTM and CDR2 is ANQGSEA. V was clipped by 4 bases and J by 6 bases; unmatched bases: 5. The CDR3 nucleotides are TGCAGCGTTGCGCTGGGACAGGGGAATGGCTACACCTTC. Its protein is CSVALGQGNGYTF.

CDR3 sequence reads: CASSSTGTTNEKLFF. CDR3 nucleotide sequence: TGTGCCAGCAGCTCGACGGGGACAACTAATGAAAAACTGTTTTTT. V and J are TRBV7-9 and TRBJ1-4; no definite D call. The germline V gene has CDR1 SEHNR and CDR2 FQNEAQ (reference sequence). V lost 4 bases to trimming and J lost 0 bases, with 9 bases between them. The CDR3 is made up of 15 amino acids.

This chain joins TRBV6-5 and TRBJ2-1; 9 bases agree with TRBD2. With 8 bases clipped from V and 8 bases from J, the junction kept 10 bases outside the gene matches. The germline V gene encodes CDR1 MNHEY and CDR2 SVGAGI. The CDR3 loop spans 14 amino acids. Written as DNA, the CDR3 is TGTGCCAGCCATTATAGCGGGAGAGAACATGAGCAGTTCTTC. As protein: CASHYSGREHEQFF.

The chain combines TRBV7-2 with TRBJ2-5, with TRBD2 matching 14 bases. CDR1 and CDR2 from the germline V gene are SGHTA and FQGNSA. The length of the CDR3 is 16 residues. With 4 bases clipped from V and 1 base from J, the junction kept 2 bases outside the gene matches. The CDR3 DNA reads as TGTGCCAGCAGCTCGACTAGCGGGGGGGGCCAAGAGACCCAGTACTTC. Protein sequence: CASSSTSGGGQETQYF.

V is TRBV29-1 and J is TRBJ2-7; D ambiguous. Germline V lookup: CDR1 SQVTM, CDR2 ANQGSEA. The CDR3 is 12 residues long. Trimming took 1 base from V and 1 from J, leaving 5 bases between them. As DNA, the CDR3 is TGCAGCGTTGAAGGCTCGTCCTACGAGCAGTACTTC. Amino acids: CSVEGSSYEQYF.

The chain links TRBV6-5 to TRBJ1-1; TRBD1 matches at 7 bases. Losses at the gene ends were 4 bases for V and 3 bases for J; bases not matched to a gene: 5. Per germline, CDR1 MNHEY and CDR2 SVGAGI. The CDR3 consists of 14 residues. CDR3 sequence reads: CASSSRTGHTEAFF. In DNA, the CDR3 is TGTGCCAGCAGTTCCCGGACAGGCCACACTGAAGCTTTCTTT.

The chain is built from TRBV2 and TRBJ2-2; TRBD2 aligns across 8 bases. Germline CDR1 reads SNHLY; CDR2 reads FYNNEI. CDR3 length: 15 amino acids. The V and J ends lost 3 bases and 4 bases, in that order; junction bases with no gene match: 4. CDR3: CASSETSVGTGELFF. The CDR3, as DNA: TGTGCCAGCAGTGAGACTAGCGTTGGCACCGGGGAGCTGTTTTTT.

This chain links TRBV6-2 or TRBV6-3 with TRBJ1-4; TRBD1 is a possible D gene (5 bases). V was pared by 5 bases and J by 7 bases, with 14 bases between. Looked up from germline, CDR1 is MNHEY and CDR2 is SVGEGT. The CDR3 extends over 14 amino acids. The CDR3 bases are TGTGCCAGCAGTGCCCGGGACGTGGGTGAAAAACTGTTTTTT. Translation gives CASSARDVGEKLFF.

V gene TRBV12-3 or TRBV12-4 combines with J gene TRBJ1-5, with D uncertain. There are 13 residues in the CDR3. The V end was cut by 3 bases, the J end by 7 bases, with 10 bases between. CDR3 DNA: TGTGCCAGCAGTTTCCAGGCTAACCAGCCCCAGCATTTT. Its protein product is CASSFQANQPQHF.

V gene TRBV10-1 combines with J gene TRBJ1-1; possible D gene TRBD1, 5 bases. Trimming left V 3 bases short and J 2 bases short, with 7 bases between. The length of the CDR3 is 13 residues. CDR1 and CDR2 from the germline V gene are WNHNN and SYGVQD (reference sequence). The CDR3 nucleotides read TGCGCCAGCAGTGAACAGGTCAACACTGAAGCTTTCTTT. Translating it yields CASSEQVNTEAFF.

V usage is TRBV7-8 and J usage is TRBJ2-7; D remains ambiguous. There are 12 residues in the CDR3. Trimming pared 2 bases from V and 1 base from J, leaving 3 bases between. CDR1 and CDR2 (germline): SGHVS, FQNEAQ. Here the CDR3 DNA reads TGTGCCAGCAGCTTAACATCCTACGAGCAGTACTTC. Protein sequence: CASSLTSYEQYF.

The gene calls are TRBV6-1 and TRBJ1-4; TRBD1 is a possible D gene (5 bases). Germline V gives CDR1 MNHNS, CDR2 SASEGT. Trimming removed 5 bases at V and 8 bases at J, with 12 bases between. This CDR3 contains 13 residues. The CDR3 region has the DNA TGTGCCAGCAGTTGGCGTGAGGGGGAAAAACTGTTTTTT. This sequence encodes CASSWREGEKLFF.

The chain links TRBV11-2 to TRBJ1-1; no clear D. Germline CDR1 is SGHAT and CDR2 is FQNNGV. V lost 6 bases and J 2 bases, leaving 10 bases between the germline ends. CDR3 size: 13 residues. CDR3 region: CASRGRVNTEAFF. For the CDR3, the DNA is TGTGCCAGCAGAGGACGGGTAAACACTGAAGCTTTCTTT.

This clone was seen a handful of times. The chain combines TRBV12-3 or TRBV12-4 with TRBJ1-1, with D hard to call. This CDR3 comprises 13 residues. V gave up 1 base and J gave up 5 bases, with 8 bases separating them. Here the CDR3 reads CASSLEASTEAFF. The CDR3 bases are TGTGCCAGCAGTTTAGAGGCATCAACTGAAGCTTTCTTT.

V is TRBV2 and J is TRBJ2-1; no reliable D call. Per the germline V gene, CDR1 is SNHLY and CDR2 is FYNNEI. The V end was cut by 5 bases, the J end by 0 bases, with 14 bases between. This CDR3 is built from 16 residues. The CDR3 sequence: CASSLSIPSSYNEQFF. CDR3 coding DNA: TGTGCCAGCAGTTTAAGCATCCCGAGCTCCTACAATGAGCAGTTCTTC.

J is TRBJ2-3 and V is TRBV2; 9 bases map to TRBD1. The CDR3 consists of 13 residues. Germline lookup yields CDR1 SNHLY and CDR2 FYNNEI. V dropped 8 bases and J dropped 1; count of bases not matched to a gene: 1. CDR3 bases: TGTGCCAGCCGGGACAGGGGCACAGATACGCAGTATTTT. Protein sequence: CASRDRGTDTQYF.

The genes are TRBV4-3 and TRBJ1-2; D not resolved. V lost 1 base to trimming and J lost 4 bases, with 16 bases between them. The CDR3 totals 16 residues. CDR1 is LGHNA, CDR2 YSLEER, per germline. The CDR3 region is CASSQGTFRESYGYTF. The CDR3 DNA reads as TGCGCCAGCAGCCAAGGTACCTTTAGGGAATCCTATGGCTACACCTTC.

This rearrangement joins TRBV18 to TRBJ1-1, with 8 bases that match TRBD1. J gave up 0 bases and V 0 bases, and 15 bases lay outside the gene matches. CDR1 is KGHSH and CDR2 is LQKENI in the germline V gene. This CDR3 spans 20 amino acids. This CDR3 is CASSPPSGAGGLGMNTEAFF. The CDR3, as DNA: TGTGCCAGCTCACCACCGAGTGGGGCAGGGGGCCTGGGCATGAACACTGAAGCTTTCTTT.

CDR3 DNA sequence: TGTGCCAGCAGCTGGGACTATTCCTACGAGCAGTACTTC. It yields the protein CASSWDYSYEQYF. This chain connects TRBV5-4 to TRBJ2-7; 7 nucleotides match TRBD2. The CDR3 runs to 13 residues. The germline V gene encodes CDR1 SGHNT and CDR2 YYREEE (reference sequence). Unmatched junction bases numbered 1, after V lost 3 bases and J lost 1 base.

V is TRBV4-1 and J is TRBJ1-1; 10 positions match TRBD1. The CDR3 covers 19 residues. V was pared by 1 base and J by 0 bases, with 11 bases of the junction left unmatched. Germline lookup yields CDR1 MGHRA and CDR2 YSYEKL. The CDR3 reads CASSQGRLRTGGMNTEAFF. The CDR3 DNA follows: TGCGCCAGCAGCCAAGGGAGACTGAGGACAGGGGGTATGAACACTGAAGCTTTCTTT.

V gene TRBV9 combines with J gene TRBJ1-2, with TRBD1 identical over 9 bases. The CDR3 is 14 amino acids. V shed 4 bases, J shed 8 bases, and the junction held 9 bases outside the gene matches. From germline, CDR1 is SGDLS and CDR2 YYNGEE. The CDR3 DNA sequence: TGTGCCAGCAGCATTCCGGGACAGGGAGGAGGCTACACCTTC. This encodes CASSIPGQGGGYTF.